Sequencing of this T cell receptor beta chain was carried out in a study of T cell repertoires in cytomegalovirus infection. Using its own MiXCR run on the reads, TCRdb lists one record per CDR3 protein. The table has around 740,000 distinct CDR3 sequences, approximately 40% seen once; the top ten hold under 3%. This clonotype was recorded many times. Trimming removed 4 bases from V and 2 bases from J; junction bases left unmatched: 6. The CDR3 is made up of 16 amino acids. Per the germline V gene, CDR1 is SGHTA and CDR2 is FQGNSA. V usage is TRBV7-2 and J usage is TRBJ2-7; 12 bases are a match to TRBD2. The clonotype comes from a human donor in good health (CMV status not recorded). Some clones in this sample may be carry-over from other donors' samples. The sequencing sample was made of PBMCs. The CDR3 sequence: CASSSSRLAGAYEQYF. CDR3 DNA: TGTGCCAGCAGCTCTAGTAGACTAGCGGGGGCCTACGAGCAGTACTTC. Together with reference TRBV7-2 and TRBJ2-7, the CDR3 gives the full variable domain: GAGVSQSPSNKVTEKGKDVELRCDPISGHTALYWYRQSLGQGLEFLIYFQGNSAPDKSGLPSDRFSAERTGGSVSTLTIQRTQQEDSAVYLCASSSSRLAGAYEQYFGPGTRLTVT.